The entry below describes one TCR beta chain. Gene names and germline match the mouse. The read gets to within 4 residues of the CDR3 end, and the germline J gene fills in the rest. Germline CDR1 reads FNHDT; CDR2 reads SITEND (reference sequence). V was shortened by 2 bases and J by 0 bases, with 9 bases between the two germline ends. CDR3 length: 15 residues. This sample was taken from a study of CD8+ T cells in alopecia areata. In each case, RNA was isolated and then reverse transcribed into cDNA as the sequencing template. Using immunoSEQ multiplex PCR, the repertoire was profiled, and TCRdb retains in-frame clones only, with some absent. The record shows about 270,000 clones for this sample, with no singletons present. The study sorted pooled cutaneous lymph node cells by CD4, CD8alpha, NKG2D, NKG2ACE and other markers.

This clonotype was sampled from a C3H/HeJ mouse with alopecia areata. Mice of this strain are of MHC haplotype H2-k. The sequencing sample was made of CD4+ T cells sorted from a lymph node. The chain employs TRBV19 and TRBJ2-1; D possibly corresponds to TRBD2 (5 bases). The CDR3 sequence: CASSMIGDNYAEQFF. CDR3 bases read: TGTGCCAGCAGTATGATTGGGGATAACTATGCT.